This T cell receptor beta chain was observed in a study of immune evolution from preneoplasia to lung adenocarcinoma. The CDR3 loop spans 15 amino acids. CDR1 and CDR2 (germline): SGHRS, YFSETQ. With 5 bases removed from V and 4 bases from J, the gap between germline ends came to 15 bases. Regarding this clone: No antigen is known for it.

Study results and caveats: Later-stage lesions seemingly showed higher T cell density and diversity than normal lung. Top clone share appeared to fall from AAH through AIS, MIA, adenocarcinoma.

Sequencing used immunoSEQ multiplex PCR; TCRdb keeps in-frame clones, though not all of them. Of several thousand clones detected, 79% appear once; the ten largest clones hold 6% to 9.5%. Sequencing was done on a sample of FFPE adjacent normal lung tissue. The chain is built from TRBV5-1 and TRBJ2-2; D is ambiguous. The TCR was taken from a person between 60 and 80 years old with lung adenocarcinoma. The CDR3 coding sequence is TGCGCCAGCAGGGGCATAGTTACAGCCACCGGGGAGCTGTTTTTT. Its protein product is CASRGIVTATGELFF.